This TCR beta chain was sequenced during a study of T cell responses to AZD1222 COVID-19 vaccine. Findings and caveats of the study: The study reported that nearly half of spike-specific TCRs target unmutated variant regions.

V dropped 1 base and J dropped 1 base, with 7 bases sitting between them. Germline values: CDR1 LGHDT, CDR2 YNNKEL (reference sequence). The CDR3 consists of 14 residues. A note on this clone: As yet, its antigen is unknown. This CDR3 is also generated by other DNA sequences in the sample.

Sequencing used immunoSEQ multiplex PCR; TCRdb keeps in-frame clones, though not all of them. In the table there are 100,000 to 150,000 clones, 80% to 90% of which are singletons. This specimen was peripheral blood, taken on day 0 of AZD1222 vaccination. This receptor was identified in an adult in good health. The chain couples TRBV3-1 (or the pseudogene TRBV3-2) to TRBJ1-1; weak D call: TRBD1 (5 bases). The CDR3 reads CASSQGGGNTEAFF. CDR3 sequence (DNA): TGTGCCAGCAGCCAAGGGGGGGGGAACACTGAAGCTTTCTTT.